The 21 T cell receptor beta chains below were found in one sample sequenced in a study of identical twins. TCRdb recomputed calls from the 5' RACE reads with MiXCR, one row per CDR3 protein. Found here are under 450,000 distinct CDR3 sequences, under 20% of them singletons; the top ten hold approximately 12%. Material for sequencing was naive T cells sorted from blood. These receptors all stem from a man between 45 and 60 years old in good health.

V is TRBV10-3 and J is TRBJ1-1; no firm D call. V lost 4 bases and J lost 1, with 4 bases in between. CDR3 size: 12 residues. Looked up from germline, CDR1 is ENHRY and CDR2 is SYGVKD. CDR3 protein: CAISGANTEAFF. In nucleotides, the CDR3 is TGTGCCATCAGTGGCGCGAACACTGAAGCTTTCTTT.

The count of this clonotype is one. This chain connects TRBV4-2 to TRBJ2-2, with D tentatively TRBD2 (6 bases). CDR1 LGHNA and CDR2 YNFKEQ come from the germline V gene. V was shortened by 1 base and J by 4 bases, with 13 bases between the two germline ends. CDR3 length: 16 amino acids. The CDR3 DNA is TGTGCCAGCAGCCAAGCTGGCGGGGCGGGCACCGGGGAGCTGTTTTTT. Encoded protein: CASSQAGGAGTGELFF.

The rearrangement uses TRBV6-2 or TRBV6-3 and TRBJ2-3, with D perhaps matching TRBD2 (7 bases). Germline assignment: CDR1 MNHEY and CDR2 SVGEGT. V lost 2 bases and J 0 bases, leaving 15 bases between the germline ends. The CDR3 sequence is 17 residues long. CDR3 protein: CASSYGWGGSSTDTQYF. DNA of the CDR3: TGTGCCAGCAGTTACGGTTGGGGGGGCTCTAGCACAGATACGCAGTATTTT.

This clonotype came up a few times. The CDR3 protein is CASSVRGVGTEAFF. The CDR3 coding sequence is TGTGCCAGCAGTGTGAGAGGGGTGGGCACTGAAGCTTTCTTT. The rearrangement links TRBV6-1 to TRBJ1-1, with D perhaps matching TRBD1 (5 bases). The CDR3 extends over 14 amino acids. Germline V lookup: CDR1 MNHNS, CDR2 SASEGT. The V and J ends lost 4 bases and 4 bases respectively, with 13 bases between them.

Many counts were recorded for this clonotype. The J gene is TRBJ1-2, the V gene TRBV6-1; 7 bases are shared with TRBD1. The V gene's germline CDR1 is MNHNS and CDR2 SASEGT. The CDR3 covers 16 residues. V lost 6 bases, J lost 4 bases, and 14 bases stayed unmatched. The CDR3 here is CASRRGGTGDFYGYTF. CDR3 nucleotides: TGTGCCAGCAGGCGCGGGGGCACAGGGGACTTCTATGGCTACACCTTC.

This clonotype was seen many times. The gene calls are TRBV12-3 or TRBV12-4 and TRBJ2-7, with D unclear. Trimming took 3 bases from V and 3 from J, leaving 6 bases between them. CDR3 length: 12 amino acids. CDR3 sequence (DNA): TGTGCCAGCAGTTTGAGTGACTACGAGCAGTACTTC. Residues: CASSLSDYEQYF.

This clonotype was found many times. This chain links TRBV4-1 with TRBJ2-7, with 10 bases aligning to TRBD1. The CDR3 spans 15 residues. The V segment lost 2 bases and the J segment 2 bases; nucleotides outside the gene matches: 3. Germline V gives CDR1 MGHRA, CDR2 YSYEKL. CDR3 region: CASSQNDRGPYEQYF. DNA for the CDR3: TGCGCCAGCAGCCAAAATGACAGGGGGCCCTACGAGCAGTACTTC.

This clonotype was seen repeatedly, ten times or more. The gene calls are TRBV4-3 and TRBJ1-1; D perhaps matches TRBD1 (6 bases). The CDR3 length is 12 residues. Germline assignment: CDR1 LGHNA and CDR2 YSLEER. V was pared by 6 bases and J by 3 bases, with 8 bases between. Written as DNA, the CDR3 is TGCGCCAGCAGAAACAGGGACACTGAAGCTTTCTTT. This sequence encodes CASRNRDTEAFF.

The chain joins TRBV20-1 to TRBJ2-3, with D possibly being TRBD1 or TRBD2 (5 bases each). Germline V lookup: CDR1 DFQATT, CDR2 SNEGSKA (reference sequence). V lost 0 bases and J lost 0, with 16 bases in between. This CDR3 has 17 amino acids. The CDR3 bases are TGCAGTGCTAGAGATGGGGACCGGGGCTATAGCACAGATACGCAGTATTTT. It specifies CSARDGDRGYSTDTQYF.

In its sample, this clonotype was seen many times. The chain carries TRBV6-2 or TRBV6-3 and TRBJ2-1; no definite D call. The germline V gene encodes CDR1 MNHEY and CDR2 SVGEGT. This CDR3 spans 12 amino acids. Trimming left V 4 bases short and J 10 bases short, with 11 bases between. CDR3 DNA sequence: TGTGCCAGCAGTTCCCCCCCCGGGGAGCAGTTCTTC. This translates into CASSSPPGEQFF.

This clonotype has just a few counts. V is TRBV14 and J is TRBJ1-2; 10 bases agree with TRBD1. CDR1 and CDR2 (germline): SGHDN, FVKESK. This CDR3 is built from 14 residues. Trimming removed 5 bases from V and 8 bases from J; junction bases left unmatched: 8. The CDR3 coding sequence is TGTGCCAGCAGCTACTGGGGACAGGGGAACGGCTACACCTTC. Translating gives CASSYWGQGNGYTF.

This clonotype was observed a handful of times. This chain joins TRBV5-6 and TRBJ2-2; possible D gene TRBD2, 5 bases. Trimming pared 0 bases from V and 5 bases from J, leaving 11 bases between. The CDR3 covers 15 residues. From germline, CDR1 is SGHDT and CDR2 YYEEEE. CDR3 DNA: TGTGCCAGCAGCTTGGTGGAGGTGGGGACCGGGGAGCTGTTTTTT. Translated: CASSLVEVGTGELFF.

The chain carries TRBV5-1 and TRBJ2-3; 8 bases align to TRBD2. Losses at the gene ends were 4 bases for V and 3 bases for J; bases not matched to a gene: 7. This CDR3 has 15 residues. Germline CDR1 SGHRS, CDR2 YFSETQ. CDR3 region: CASSGPGGPTDTQYF. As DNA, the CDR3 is TGCGCCAGCAGCGGGCCGGGGGGGCCAACAGATACGCAGTATTTT.

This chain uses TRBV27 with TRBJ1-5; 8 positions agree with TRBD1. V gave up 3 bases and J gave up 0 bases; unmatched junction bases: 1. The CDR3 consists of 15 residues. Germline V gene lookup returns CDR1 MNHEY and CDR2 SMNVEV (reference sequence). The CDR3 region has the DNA TGTGCCAGCAGTTTCGGGACAGGTAGCAATCAGCCCCAGCATTTT. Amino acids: CASSFGTGSNQPQHF.

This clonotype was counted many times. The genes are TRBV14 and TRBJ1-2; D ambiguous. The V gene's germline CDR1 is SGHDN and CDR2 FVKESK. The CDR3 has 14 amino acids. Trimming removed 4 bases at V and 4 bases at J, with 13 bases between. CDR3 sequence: CASSPVHGRYGYTF. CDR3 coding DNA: TGTGCCAGCAGCCCCGTCCACGGACGCTATGGCTACACCTTC.

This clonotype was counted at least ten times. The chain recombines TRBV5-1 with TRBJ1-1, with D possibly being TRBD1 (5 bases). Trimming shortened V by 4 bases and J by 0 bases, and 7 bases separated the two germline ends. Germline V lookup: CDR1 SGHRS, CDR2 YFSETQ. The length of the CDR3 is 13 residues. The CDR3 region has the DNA TGCGCCAGCAGCGGCAGGGTGAACACTGAAGCTTTCTTT. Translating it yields CASSGRVNTEAFF.

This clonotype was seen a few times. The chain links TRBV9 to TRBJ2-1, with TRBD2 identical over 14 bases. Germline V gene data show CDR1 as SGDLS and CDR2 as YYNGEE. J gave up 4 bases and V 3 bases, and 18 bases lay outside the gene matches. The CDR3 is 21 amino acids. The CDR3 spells CASSAGLAGGRIKSGYNEQFF. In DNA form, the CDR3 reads TGTGCCAGCAGCGCCGGACTAGCGGGAGGCCGAATTAAATCGGGTTACAATGAGCAGTTCTTC.

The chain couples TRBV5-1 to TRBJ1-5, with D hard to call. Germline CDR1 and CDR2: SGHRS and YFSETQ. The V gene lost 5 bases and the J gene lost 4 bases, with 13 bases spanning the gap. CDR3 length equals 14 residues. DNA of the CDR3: TGCGCCAGCAGTTCGGACGGGATTAATCAGCCCCAGCATTTT. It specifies CASSSDGINQPQHF.

The CDR3 reads CSARSDLGYYEQYF. The CDR3 DNA reads TGCAGTGCTAGGTCGGATCTCGGTTACTACGAGCAGTACTTC. This chain links TRBV20-1 with TRBJ2-7, with D unclear. The germline CDR1 and CDR2 sequences are DFQATT and SNEGSKA (reference sequence). V lost 3 bases and J lost 3, with 15 bases in between. The CDR3 is made up of 14 amino acids.

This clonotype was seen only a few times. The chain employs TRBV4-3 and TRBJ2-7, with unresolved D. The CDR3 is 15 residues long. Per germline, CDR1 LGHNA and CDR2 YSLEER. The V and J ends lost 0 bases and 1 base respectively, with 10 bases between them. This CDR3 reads CASSQEDWQSYEQYF. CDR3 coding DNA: TGCGCCAGCAGCCAAGAAGACTGGCAGTCCTACGAGCAGTACTTC.

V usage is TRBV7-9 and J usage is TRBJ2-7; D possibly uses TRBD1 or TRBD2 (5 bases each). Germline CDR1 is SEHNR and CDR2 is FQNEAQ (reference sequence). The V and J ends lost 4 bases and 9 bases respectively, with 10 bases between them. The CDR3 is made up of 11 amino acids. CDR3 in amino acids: CASSSSRGQYF. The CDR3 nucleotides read TGTGCCAGCAGCTCCTCGAGGGGGCAGTACTTC. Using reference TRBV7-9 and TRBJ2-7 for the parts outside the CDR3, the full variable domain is DTGVSQNPRHKITKRGQNVTFRCDPISEHNRLYWYRQTLGQGPEFLTYFQNEAQLEKSRLLSDRFSAERPKGSFSTLEIQRTEQGDSAMYLCASSSSRGQYFGPGTRLTVT.